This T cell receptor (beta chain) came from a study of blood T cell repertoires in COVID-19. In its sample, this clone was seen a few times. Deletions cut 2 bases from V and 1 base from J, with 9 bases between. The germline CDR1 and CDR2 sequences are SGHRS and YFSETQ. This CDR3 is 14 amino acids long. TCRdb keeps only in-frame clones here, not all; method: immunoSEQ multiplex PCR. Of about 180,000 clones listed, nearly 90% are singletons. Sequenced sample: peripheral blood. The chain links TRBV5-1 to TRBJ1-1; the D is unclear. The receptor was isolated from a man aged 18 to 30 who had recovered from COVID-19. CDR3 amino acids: CASSFEGGNTEAFF. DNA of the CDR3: TGCGCCAGCAGCTTTGAAGGAGGGAACACTGAAGCTTTCTTT.